These T cell receptor beta chains were read from a single sample in a study of blood T cell repertoires in COVID-19. Generated by immunoSEQ multiplex PCR, the TCRdb table keeps only in-frame clones and is missing some. The sample lists under 200,000 clones, more than 75% occurring once. The sequenced sample consisted of peripheral blood. The receptor set was obtained from a man in his forties or fifties with active or convalescent COVID-19. Both conserved end residues are part of each CDR3. The D gene is left open where the match is weak. The listing skips clone size in some rows; elsewhere it reads once, few, many or a size class.

cdr3_aa cdr3_nt clone_size d_call j_call v_call
CASSERPGTSGNYEQYF TGTGCCAGCAGTGAGCGCCCCGGGACTAGCGGAAACTACGAGCAGTACTTC once TRBD2 TRBJ2-7 TRBV6-1
CASSLVDSYGYTF TGTGCCAGCAGCTTAGTAGACAGCTATGGCTACACCTTC - - TRBJ1-2 TRBV13
CASSESLSSYNSPLHF TGCGCCAGCAGTGAGTCTCTGAGCTCCTATAATTCACCCCTCCACTTT - - TRBJ1-6 TRBV10-1
CASSYTTTGGQETQYF TGTGCCAGCAGTTACACAACGACAGGGGGCCAAGAGACCCAGTACTTC - TRBD1 TRBJ2-5 TRBV6-5
CASSRGVYNSPLHF TGTGCCAGCAGCCGTGGAGTGTATAATTCACCCCTCCACTTT - - TRBJ1-6 TRBV5-6
CASSVEDGDYTDTQYF TGTGCCAGCAGCGTAGAGGACGGCGACTACACAGATACGCAGTATTTT - - TRBJ2-3 TRBV9
CASSLGRGRMNTEAFF TGTGCCAGCAGCTTAGGCAGGGGGCGTATGAACACTGAAGCTTTCTTT - TRBD1 TRBJ1-1 TRBV7-9
CATSIGAQVAETQYF TGTGCCACCAGCATTGGGGCGCAGGTTGCAGAGACCCAGTACTTC - - TRBJ2-5 TRBV15
CASSPLDSSYEQYF TGTGCCAGCTCACCACTGGACAGCTCCTACGAGCAGTACTTC many - TRBJ2-7 TRBV18
CASSLILAGPTDTQYF TGTGCCAGCAGCTTAATACTAGCGGGGCCCACAGATACGCAGTATTTT - TRBD2 TRBJ2-3 TRBV7-3
CASGDWSSGNTIYF TGTGCCAGCGGGGACTGGAGCTCTGGAAACACCATATATTTT - - TRBJ1-3 TRBV6-5
CASSTDPGETQYF TGTGCCAGTAGTACCGACCCCGGGGAGACCCAGTACTTC - - TRBJ2-5 TRBV19
CASSHPGLAGGSYEQYF TGCGCCAGCAGCCATCCGGGACTAGCGGGGGGCTCCTACGAGCAGTACTTC - TRBD2 TRBJ2-7 TRBV4-1
CASSQDEGEDTQYF TGTGCCAGCAGCCAAGATGAGGGGGAAGATACGCAGTATTTT - - TRBJ2-3 TRBV4-2
CASSSRQYGGSPLHF TGTGCCAGCAGTTCTAGACAATACGGAGGGTCACCCCTCCACTTT - - TRBJ1-6 TRBV28
CSALAGGLGNEQFF TGCAGCGCCTTAGCGGGAGGGCTCGGGAATGAGCAGTTCTTC - TRBD2 TRBJ2-1 TRBV29-1
CASSILTIQSNQPQHF TGTGCCAGTAGTATATTAACAATACAAAGCAATCAGCCCCAGCATTTT - - TRBJ1-5 TRBV19
CASSSRLEAEYEQYF TGTGCCAGCAGCTCTCGTCTGGAGGCCGAATACGAGCAGTACTTC - - TRBJ2-7 TRBV7-8
CASSATGVGTNTEAFF TGTGCCAGCAGCGCCACAGGGGTGGGAACGAACACTGAAGCTTTCTTT - TRBD1 TRBJ1-1 TRBV2
CASSPTGPEKLFF TGTGCCAGCAGTCCAACAGGGCCCGAAAAACTGTTTTTT - - TRBJ1-4 TRBV2
CASSFAGVTRSMNTEAFF TGTGCCAGCAGCTTCGCCGGGGTCACAAGGTCCATGAACACTGAAGCTTTCTTT - - TRBJ1-1 TRBV7-8
CASRMGLAQNEQFF TGTGCCAGCAGAATGGGACTAGCTCAGAATGAGCAGTTCTTC - TRBD2 TRBJ2-1 TRBV6-5
CASRFRTGSTGELFF TGTGCCAGCAGATTCCGGACAGGTAGTACCGGGGAGCTGTTTTTT - TRBD1 TRBJ2-2 TRBV6-6
CASRPTPQSSYEQYF TGTGCCAGCAGGCCGACTCCCCAGAGCTCCTACGAGCAGTACTTC - - TRBJ2-7 TRBV27
CASSLVGGAGNSPLHF TGTGCCAGCAGCTTGGTGGGAGGGGCCGGGAATTCACCCCTCCACTTT - - TRBJ1-6 TRBV5-4
CASSSFGTGGINEQFF TGTGCCAGCAGTTCTTTCGGGACAGGGGGCATCAATGAGCAGTTCTTC - TRBD1 TRBJ2-1 TRBV27
CAINDRGGYTF TGTGCCATCAACGATCGGGGTGGCTACACCTTC - - TRBJ1-2 TRBV10-3
CASSLAQETQYF TGCGCCAGCAGCTTGGCACAAGAGACCCAGTACTTC - - TRBJ2-5 TRBV5-1
CATSDSPPNTGGELFF TGTGCCACCAGTGATTCCCCCCCCAATACAGGAGGGGAGCTGTTTTTT - - TRBJ2-2 TRBV24-1
CASREGGVPYEQYF TGTGCCAGCCGGGAGGGAGGGGTTCCCTACGAGCAGTACTTC - TRBD2 TRBJ2-7 TRBV2
CASSPGGAAASDTQYF TGCGCCAGCAGTCCAGGGGGCGCGGCGGCCTCAGATACGCAGTATTTT - TRBD1 TRBJ2-3 TRBV5-1